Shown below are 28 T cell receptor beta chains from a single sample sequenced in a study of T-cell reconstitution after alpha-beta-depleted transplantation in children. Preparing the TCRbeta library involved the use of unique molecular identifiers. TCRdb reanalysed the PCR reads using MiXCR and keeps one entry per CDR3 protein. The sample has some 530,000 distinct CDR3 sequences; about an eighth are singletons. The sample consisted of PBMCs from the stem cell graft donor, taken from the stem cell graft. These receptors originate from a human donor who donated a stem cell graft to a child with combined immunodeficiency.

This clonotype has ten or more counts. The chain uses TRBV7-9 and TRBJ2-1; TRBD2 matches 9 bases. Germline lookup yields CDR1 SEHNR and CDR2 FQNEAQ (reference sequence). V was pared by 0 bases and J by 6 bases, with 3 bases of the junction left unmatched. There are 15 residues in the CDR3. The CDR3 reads CASSLANSGSNEQFF. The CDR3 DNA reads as TGTGCCAGCAGCTTAGCGAATAGCGGGAGCAATGAGCAGTTCTTC.

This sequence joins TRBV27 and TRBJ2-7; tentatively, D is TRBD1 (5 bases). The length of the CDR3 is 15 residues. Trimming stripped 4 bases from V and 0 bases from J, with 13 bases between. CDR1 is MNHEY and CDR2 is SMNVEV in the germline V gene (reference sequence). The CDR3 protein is CASSSQGSSSYEQYF. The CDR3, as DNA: TGTGCCAGCAGTTCCCAGGGAAGTAGCTCCTACGAGCAGTACTTC.

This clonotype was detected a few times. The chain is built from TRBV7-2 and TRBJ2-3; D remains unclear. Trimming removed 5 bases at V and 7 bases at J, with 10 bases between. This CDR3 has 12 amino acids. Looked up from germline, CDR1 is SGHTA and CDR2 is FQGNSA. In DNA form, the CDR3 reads TGTGCCAGCAGCGGGGAAGGGAATACGCAGTATTTT. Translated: CASSGEGNTQYF.

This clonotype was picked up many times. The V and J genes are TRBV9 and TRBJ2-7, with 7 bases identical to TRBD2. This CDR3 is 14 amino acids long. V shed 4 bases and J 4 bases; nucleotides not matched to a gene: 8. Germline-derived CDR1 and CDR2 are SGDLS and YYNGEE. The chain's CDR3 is CASSLSGTGYEQYF. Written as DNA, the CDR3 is TGTGCCAGCAGCTTGAGCGGGACGGGATACGAGCAGTACTTC.

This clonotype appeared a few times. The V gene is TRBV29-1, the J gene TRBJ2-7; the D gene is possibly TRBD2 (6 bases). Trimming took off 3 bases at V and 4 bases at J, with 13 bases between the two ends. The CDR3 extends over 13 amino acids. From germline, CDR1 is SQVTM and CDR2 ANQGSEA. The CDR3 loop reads CSVEEGTSYEQYF. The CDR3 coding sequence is TGCAGCGTTGAGGAGGGGACCTCATACGAGCAGTACTTC.

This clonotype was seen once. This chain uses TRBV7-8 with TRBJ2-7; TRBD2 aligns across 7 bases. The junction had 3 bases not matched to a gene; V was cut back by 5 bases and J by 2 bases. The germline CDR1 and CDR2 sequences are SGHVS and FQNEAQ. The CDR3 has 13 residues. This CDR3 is CASSPSGPYEQYF. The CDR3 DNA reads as TGTGCCAGCAGCCCTAGCGGTCCCTACGAGCAGTACTTC.

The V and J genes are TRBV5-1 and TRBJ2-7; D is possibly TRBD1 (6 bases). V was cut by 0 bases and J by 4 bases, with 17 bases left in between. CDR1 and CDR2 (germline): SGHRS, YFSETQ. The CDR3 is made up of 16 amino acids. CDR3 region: CASSLDVARGGYEQYF. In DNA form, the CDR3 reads TGCGCCAGCAGCTTGGATGTGGCAAGAGGGGGATACGAGCAGTACTTC.

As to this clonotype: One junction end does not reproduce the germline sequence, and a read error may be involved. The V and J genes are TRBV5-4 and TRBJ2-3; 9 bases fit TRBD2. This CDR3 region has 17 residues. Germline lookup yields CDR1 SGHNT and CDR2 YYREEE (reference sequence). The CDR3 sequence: CASSSLVGGRGTDTQYF. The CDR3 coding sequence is TGTGCTAGCAGCTCCTTGGTCGGCGGGAGGGGAACAGATACGCAGTATTTT.

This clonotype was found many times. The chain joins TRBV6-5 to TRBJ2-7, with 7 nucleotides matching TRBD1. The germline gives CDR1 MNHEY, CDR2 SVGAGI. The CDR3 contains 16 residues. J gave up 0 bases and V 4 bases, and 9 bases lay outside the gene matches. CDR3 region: CASSSTGKGASYEQYF. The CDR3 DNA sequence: TGTGCCAGCAGTTCGACAGGGAAGGGCGCCTCCTACGAGCAGTACTTC.

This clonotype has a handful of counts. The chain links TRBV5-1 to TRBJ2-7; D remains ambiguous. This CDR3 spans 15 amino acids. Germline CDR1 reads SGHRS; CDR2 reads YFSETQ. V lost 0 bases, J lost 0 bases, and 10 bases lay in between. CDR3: CASSLVSRYSYEQYF. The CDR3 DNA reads TGCGCCAGCAGCTTGGTTTCTCGCTACTCCTACGAGCAGTACTTC.

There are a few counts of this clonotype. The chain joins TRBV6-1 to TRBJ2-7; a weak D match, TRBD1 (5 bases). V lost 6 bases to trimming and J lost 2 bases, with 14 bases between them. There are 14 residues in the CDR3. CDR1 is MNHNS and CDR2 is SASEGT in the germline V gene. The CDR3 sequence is CASRTTAFTYEQYF. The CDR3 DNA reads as TGTGCCAGCAGGACGACAGCCTTCACCTACGAGCAGTACTTC.

The DNA of the CDR3 is TGTGCCAGCAGTTTACACGGGCCCCGGGTTGAGACTGAAGCTTTCTTT. Its translation: CASSLHGPRVETEAFF. The chain employs TRBV12-3 or TRBV12-4 and TRBJ1-1; the D is unclear. This CDR3 spans 16 amino acids. Deletions cut 2 bases from V and 5 bases from J, with 18 bases between.

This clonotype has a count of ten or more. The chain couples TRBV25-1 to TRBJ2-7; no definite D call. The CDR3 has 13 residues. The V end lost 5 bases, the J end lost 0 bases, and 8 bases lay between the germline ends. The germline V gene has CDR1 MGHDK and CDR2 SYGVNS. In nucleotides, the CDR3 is TGTGCCAGCAGTCACGAATTCTCCTACGAGCAGTACTTC. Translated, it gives CASSHEFSYEQYF.

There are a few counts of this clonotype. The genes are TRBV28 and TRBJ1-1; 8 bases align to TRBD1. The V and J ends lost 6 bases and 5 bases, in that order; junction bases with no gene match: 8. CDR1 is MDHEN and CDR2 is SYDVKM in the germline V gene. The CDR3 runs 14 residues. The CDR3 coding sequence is TGTGCCAGCAGATATGACAGGGGTCGGACTGAAGCTTTCTTT. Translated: CASRYDRGRTEAFF.

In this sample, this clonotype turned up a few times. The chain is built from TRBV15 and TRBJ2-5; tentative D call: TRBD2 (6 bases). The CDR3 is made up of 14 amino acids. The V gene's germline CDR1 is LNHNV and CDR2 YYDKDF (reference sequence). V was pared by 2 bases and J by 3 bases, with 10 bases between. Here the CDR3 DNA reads TGTGCCACCAGCAGACGACTAGGAGAAGAGACCCAGTACTTC. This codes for CATSRRLGEETQYF.

CDR3 sequence: CASSLVPQGNQPQHF. CDR3 nucleotide sequence: TGTGCCAGCAGTTTAGTGCCCCAGGGTAATCAGCCCCAGCATTTT. The gene calls are TRBV12-3 or TRBV12-4 and TRBJ1-5, with a possible D match to TRBD1 (5 bases). The CDR3 runs 15 residues. Trimming left V 1 base short and J 4 bases short, with 11 bases between.

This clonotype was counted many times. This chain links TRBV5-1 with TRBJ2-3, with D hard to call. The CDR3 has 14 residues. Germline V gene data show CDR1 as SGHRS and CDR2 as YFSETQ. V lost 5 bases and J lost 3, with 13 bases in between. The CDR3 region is CASRRLGRTDTQYF. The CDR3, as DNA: TGCGCCAGCAGACGATTAGGGCGGACAGATACGCAGTATTTT.

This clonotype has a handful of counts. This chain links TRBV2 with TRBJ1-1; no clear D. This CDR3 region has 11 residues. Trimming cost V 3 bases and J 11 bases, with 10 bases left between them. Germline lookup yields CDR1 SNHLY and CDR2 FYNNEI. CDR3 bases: TGTGCCAGCAGTGAGCCAGGAGGGGCTTTCTTT. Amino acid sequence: CASSEPGGAFF.

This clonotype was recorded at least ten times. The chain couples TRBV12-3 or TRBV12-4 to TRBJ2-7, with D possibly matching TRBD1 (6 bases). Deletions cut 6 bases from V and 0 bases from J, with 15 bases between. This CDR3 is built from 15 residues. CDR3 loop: CASRPGHRSSYEQYF. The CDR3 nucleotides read TGTGCCAGCAGACCGGGACACCGTAGCTCCTACGAGCAGTACTTC.

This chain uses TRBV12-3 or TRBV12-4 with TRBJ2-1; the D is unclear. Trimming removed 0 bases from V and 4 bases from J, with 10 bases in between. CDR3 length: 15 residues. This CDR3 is CASSLAIGHYNEQFF. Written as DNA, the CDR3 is TGTGCCAGCAGTTTAGCGATCGGCCATTACAATGAGCAGTTCTTC.

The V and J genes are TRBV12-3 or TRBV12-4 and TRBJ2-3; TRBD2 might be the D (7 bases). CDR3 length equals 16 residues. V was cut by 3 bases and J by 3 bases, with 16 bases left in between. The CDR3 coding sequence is TGTGCCAGCAGTTTGTTTGGGGGGGGGCTAACAGATACGCAGTATTTT. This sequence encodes CASSLFGGGLTDTQYF.

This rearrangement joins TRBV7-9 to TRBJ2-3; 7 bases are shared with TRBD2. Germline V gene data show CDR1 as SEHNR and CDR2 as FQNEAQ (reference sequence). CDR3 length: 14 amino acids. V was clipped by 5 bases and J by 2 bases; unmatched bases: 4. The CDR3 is CASSRGGDTDTQYF. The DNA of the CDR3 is TGTGCCAGCAGCCGTGGGGGGGACACAGATACGCAGTATTTT. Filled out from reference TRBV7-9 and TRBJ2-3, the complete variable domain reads DTGVSQNPRHKITKRGQNVTFRCDPISEHNRLYWYRQTLGQGPEFLTYFQNEAQLEKSRLLSDRFSAERPKGSFSTLEIQRTEQGDSAMYLCASSRGGDTDTQYFGPGTRLTVL.

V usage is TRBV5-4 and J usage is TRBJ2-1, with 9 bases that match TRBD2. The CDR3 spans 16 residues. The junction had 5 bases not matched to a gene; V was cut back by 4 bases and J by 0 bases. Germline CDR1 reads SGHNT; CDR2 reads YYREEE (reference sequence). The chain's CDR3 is CASSLYSGSSYNEQFF. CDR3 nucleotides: TGTGCCAGCAGCCTATATAGCGGGAGCTCCTACAATGAGCAGTTCTTC.

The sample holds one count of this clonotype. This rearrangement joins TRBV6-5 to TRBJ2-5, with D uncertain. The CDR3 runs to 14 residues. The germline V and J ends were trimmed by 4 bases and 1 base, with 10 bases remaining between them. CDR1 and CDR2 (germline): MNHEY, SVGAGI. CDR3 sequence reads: CASSSPDGQETQYF. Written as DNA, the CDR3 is TGTGCCAGCAGTTCCCCGGACGGCCAAGAGACCCAGTACTTC.

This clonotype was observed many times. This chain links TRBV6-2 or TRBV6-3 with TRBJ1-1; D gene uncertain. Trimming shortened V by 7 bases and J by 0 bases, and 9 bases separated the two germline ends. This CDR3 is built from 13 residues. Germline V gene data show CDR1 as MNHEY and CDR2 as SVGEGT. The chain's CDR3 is CASTPWMNTEAFF. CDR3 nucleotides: TGTGCCAGCACCCCTTGGATGAACACTGAAGCTTTCTTT.

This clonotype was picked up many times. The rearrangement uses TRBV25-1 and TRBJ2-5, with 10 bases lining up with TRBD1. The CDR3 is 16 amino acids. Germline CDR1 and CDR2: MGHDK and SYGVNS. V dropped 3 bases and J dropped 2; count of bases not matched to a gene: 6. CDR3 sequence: CASSDPGQGGQETQYF. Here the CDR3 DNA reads TGTGCCAGCAGTGACCCCGGACAGGGGGGACAAGAGACCCAGTACTTC.

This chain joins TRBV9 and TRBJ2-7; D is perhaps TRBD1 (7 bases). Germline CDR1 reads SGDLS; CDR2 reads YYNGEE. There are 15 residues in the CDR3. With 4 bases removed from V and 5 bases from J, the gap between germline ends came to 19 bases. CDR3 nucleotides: TGTGCCAGCAGCCCCGCTGGCAGGGGGGACAACGAGCAGTACTTC. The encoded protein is CASSPAGRGDNEQYF.

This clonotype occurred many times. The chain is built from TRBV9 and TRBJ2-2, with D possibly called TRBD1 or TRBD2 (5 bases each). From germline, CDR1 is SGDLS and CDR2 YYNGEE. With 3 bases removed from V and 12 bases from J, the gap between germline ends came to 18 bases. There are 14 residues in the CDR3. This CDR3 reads CASSALGPRSQLFF. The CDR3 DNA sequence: TGTGCCAGCAGCGCCCTGGGACCCCGGAGCCAGCTGTTTTTT.